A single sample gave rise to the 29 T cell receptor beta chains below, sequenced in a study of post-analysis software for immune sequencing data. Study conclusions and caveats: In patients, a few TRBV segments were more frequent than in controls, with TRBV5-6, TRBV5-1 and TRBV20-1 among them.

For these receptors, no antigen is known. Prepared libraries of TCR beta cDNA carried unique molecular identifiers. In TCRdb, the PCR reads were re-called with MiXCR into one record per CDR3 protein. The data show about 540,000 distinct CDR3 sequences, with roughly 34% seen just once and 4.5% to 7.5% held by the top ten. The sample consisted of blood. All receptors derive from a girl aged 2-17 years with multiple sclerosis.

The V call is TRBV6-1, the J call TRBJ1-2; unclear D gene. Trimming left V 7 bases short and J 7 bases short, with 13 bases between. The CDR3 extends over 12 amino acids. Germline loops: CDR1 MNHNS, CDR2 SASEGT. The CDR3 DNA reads TGTGCCAGCAATGACCCCAGCCCTGGCTACACCTTC. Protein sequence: CASNDPSPGYTF.

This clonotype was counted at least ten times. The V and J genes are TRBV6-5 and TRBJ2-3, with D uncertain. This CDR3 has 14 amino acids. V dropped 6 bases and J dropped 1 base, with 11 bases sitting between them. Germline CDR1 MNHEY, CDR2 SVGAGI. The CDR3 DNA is TGTGCCAGCAGCGGCTCATCACGCACAGATACGCAGTATTTT. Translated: CASSGSSRTDTQYF.

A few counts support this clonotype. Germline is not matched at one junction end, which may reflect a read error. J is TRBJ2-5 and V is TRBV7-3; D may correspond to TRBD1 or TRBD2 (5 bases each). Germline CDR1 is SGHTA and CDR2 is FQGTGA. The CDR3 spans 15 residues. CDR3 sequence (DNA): TGTGCTAGCAGCGTACGAGGGACCACACAAGAGACCCAGTACTTC. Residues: CASSVRGTTQETQYF. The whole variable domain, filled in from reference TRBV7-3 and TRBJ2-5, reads GAGVSQTPSNKVTEKGKYVELRCDPISGHTALYWYRQSLGQGPEFLIYFQGTGAADDSGLPNDRFFAVRPEGSVSTLKIQRTERGDSAVYLCASSVRGTTQETQYFGPGTRLLVL.

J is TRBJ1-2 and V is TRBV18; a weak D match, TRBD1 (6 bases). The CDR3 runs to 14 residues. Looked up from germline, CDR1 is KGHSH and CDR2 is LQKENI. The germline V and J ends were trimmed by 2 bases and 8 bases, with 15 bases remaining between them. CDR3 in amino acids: CASSPRGTVRGYTF. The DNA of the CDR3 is TGTGCCAGCTCACCAAGGGGGACGGTCCGGGGCTACACCTTC.

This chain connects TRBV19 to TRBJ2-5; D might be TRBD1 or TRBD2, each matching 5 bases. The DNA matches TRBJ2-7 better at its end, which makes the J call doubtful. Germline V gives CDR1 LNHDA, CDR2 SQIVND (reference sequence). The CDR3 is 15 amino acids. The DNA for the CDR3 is TGTGCCAGTAGCGCCGAAGGGACCTTGAAGAACGAGCAGTACTTC. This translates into CASSAEGTLKNEQYF.

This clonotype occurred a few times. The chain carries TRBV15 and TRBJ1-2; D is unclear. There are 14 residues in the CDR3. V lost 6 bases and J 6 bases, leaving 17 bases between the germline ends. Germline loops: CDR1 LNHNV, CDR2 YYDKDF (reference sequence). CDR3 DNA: TGTGCCACCAGAAGTGCGCACGACCCCAATGGCTACACCTTC. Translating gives CATRSAHDPNGYTF.

CDR3 amino acids: CASSEGDPNEQYF. DNA of the CDR3: TGTGCCAGCAGTGAGGGGGACCCCAATGAGCAGTACTTC. This chain links TRBV6-1 with TRBJ2-7; D assignment may be TRBD1 or TRBD2 (5 bases each). The CDR3 totals 13 residues. Germline V gene lookup returns CDR1 MNHNS and CDR2 SASEGT. V was cut by 3 bases and J by 7 bases, with 13 bases left in between.

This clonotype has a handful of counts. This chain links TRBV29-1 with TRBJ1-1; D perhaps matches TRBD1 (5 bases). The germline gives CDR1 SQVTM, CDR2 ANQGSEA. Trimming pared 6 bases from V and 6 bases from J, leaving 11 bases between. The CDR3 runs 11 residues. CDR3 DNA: TGCAGCGTGGGCCTGGGGGCTGAAGCTTTCTTT. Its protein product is CSVGLGAEAFF.

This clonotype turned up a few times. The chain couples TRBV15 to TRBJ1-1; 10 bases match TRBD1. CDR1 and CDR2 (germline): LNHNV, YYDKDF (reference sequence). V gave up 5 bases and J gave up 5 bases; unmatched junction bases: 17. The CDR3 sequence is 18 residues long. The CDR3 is CATSLRPTGDRGKTEAFF. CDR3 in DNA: TGTGCCACCAGCTTGCGACCTACCGGGGACAGGGGAAAGACTGAAGCTTTCTTT.

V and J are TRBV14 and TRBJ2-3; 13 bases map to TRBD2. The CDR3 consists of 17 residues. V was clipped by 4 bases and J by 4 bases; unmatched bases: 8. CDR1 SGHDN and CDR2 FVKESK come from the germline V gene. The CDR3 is CASSPWTSGGGADTQYF. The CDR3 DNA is TGTGCCAGCAGCCCGTGGACTAGCGGGGGCGGCGCAGATACGCAGTATTTT.

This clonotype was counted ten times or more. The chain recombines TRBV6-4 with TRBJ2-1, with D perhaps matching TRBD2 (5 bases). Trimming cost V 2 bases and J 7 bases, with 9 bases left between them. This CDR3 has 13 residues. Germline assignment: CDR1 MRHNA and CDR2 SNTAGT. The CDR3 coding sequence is TGTGCCAGCAGTGACGATCTAGCTAATGAGCAGTTCTTC. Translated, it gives CASSDDLANEQFF.

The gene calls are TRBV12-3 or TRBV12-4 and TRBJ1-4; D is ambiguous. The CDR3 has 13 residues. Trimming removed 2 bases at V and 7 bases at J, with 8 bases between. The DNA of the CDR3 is TGTGCCAGCAGTTTACAAGGTTTTGAAAAACTGTTTTTT. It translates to CASSLQGFEKLFF.

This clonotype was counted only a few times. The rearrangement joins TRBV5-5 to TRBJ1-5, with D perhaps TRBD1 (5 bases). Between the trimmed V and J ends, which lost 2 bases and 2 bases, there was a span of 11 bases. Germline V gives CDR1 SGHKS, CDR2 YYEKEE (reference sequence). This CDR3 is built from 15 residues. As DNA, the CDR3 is TGTGCCAGCAGCTTCGGTGGAGGGGGCAATCAGCCCCAGCATTTT. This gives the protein CASSFGGGGNQPQHF. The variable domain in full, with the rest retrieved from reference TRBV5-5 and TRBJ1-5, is DAGVTQSPTHLIKTRGQQVTLRCSPISGHKSVSWYQQVLGQGPQFIFQYYEKEERGRGNFPDRFSARQFPNYSSELNVNALLLGDSALYLCASSFGGGGNQPQHFGDGTRLSIL.

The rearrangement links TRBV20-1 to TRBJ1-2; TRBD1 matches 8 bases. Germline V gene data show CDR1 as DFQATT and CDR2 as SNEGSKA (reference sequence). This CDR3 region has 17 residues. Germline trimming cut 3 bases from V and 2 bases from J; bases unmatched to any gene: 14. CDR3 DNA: TGCAGTGCTAGGGGCGGAACCGACAGGGGATGGAACTATGGCTACACCTTC. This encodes CSARGGTDRGWNYGYTF.

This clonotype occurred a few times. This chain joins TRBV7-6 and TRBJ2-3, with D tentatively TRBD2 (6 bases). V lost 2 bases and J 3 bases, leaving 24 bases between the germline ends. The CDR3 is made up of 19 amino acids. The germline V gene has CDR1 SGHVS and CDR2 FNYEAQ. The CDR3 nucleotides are TGTGCCAGCAGCTTATTTGGGAAGCGGGCATCCCTTCGTACAGATACGCAGTATTTT. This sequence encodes CASSLFGKRASLRTDTQYF.

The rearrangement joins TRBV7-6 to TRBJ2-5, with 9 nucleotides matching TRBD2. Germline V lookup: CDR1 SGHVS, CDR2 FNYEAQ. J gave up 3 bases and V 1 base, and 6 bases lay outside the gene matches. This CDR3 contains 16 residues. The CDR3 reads CASSLDGASGEETQYF. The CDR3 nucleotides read TGTGCCAGCAGCTTAGATGGGGCTAGCGGGGAAGAGACCCAGTACTTC.

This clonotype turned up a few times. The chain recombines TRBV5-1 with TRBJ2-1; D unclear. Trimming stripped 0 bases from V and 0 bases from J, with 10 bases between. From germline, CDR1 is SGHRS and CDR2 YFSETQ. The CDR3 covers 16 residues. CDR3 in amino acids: CASSLGGFSSYNEQFF. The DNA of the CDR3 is TGCGCCAGCAGCTTGGGCGGTTTCAGCTCCTACAATGAGCAGTTCTTC.

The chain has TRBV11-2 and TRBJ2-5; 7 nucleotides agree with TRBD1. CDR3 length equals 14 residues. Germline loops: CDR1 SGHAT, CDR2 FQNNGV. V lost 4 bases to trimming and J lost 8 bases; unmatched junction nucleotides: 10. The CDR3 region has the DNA TGTGCCAGCAGCTCCCAGGGGGAAAAGAGTACCCAGTACTTC. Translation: CASSSQGEKSTQYF.

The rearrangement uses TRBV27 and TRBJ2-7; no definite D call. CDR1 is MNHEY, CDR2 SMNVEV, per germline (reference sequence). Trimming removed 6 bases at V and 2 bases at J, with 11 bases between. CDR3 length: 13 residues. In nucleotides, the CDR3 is TGTGCCAGCAGCTCACCCCTCACCTACGAGCAGTACTTC. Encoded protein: CASSSPLTYEQYF.

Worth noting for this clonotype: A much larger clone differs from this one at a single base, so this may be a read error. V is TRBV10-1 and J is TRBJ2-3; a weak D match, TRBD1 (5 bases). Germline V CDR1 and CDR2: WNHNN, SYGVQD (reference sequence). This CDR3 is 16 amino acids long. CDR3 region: CASSEGRWGSTGTQYF. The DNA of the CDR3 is TGCGCCAGCAGTGAAGGGCGGTGGGGTAGCACAGGTACGCAGTATTTT.

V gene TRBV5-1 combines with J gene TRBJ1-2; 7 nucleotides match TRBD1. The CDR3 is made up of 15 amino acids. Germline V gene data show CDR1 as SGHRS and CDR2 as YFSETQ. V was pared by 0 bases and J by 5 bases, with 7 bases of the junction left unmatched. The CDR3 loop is CASSLGQGSTYGYTF. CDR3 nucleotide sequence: TGCGCCAGCAGCTTGGGACAGGGATCAACGTATGGCTACACCTTC. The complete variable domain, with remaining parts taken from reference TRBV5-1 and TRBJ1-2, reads KAGVTQTPRYLIKTRGQQVTLSCSPISGHRSVSWYQQTPGQGLQFLFEYFSETQRNKGNFPGRFSGRQFSNSRSEMNVSTLELGDSALYLCASSLGQGSTYGYTFGSGTRLTVV.

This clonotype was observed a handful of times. CDR3 region: CASSLGRVRAPNEKLFF. The CDR3 region has the DNA TGTGCCAGCAGCTTAGGGAGGGTCAGAGCCCCCAATGAAAAACTGTTTTTT. The chain couples TRBV11-2 to TRBJ1-4; no clear D. Per the germline V gene, CDR1 is SGHAT and CDR2 is FQNNGV. Trimming cost V 1 base and J 5 bases, with 17 bases left between them. The CDR3 loop spans 17 amino acids.

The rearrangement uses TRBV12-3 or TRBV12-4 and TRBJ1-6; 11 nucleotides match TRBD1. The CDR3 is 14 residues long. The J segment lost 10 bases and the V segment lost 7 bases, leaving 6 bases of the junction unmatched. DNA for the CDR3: TGTGCCAGCACCGGACAGGGGGCATCCTCACCCCTCCACTTT. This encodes CASTGQGASSPLHF.

Here the CDR3 reads CASSDSSSGGYNEQYF. The CDR3 DNA is TGTGCCAGCAGTGACTCGTCTAGCGGGGGATACAATGAGCAGTACTTC. The rearrangement joins TRBV6-4 to TRBJ2-7, with TRBD2 matching 10 bases. Germline V gene sequence: CDR1 MRHNA, CDR2 SNTAGT. CDR3 length: 16 amino acids. J lost 7 bases, V lost 0 bases, and 9 bases had no gene match.

CDR3: CASSPYVGYEQYF. The CDR3 bases are TGTGCCAGCAGCCCGTATGTGGGATACGAGCAGTACTTC. This chain joins TRBV12-3 or TRBV12-4 and TRBJ2-5; D uncertain. TRBJ2-7 explains the end of the DNA better; the J call may be wrong. The CDR3 has 13 residues.

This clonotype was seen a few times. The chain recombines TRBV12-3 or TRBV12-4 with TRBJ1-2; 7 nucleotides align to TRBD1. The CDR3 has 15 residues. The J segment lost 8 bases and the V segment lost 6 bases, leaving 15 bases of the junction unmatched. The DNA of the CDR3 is TGTGCCAGCAGCCAGGGGGACAGACCGTTCGGGGGCTACACCTTC. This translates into CASSQGDRPFGGYTF.

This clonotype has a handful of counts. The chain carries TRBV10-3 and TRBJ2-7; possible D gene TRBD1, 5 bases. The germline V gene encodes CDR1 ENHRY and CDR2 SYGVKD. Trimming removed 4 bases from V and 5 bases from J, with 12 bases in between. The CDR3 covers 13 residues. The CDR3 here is CAISGRVGDEQYF. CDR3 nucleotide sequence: TGTGCCATCAGTGGCAGGGTAGGGGACGAGCAGTACTTC.

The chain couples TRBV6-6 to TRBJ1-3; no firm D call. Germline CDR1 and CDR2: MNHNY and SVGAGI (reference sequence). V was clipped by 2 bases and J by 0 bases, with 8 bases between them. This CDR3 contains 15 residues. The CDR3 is CASSYGESSGNTIYF. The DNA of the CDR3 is TGTGCCAGCAGTTACGGCGAGTCCTCTGGAAACACCATATATTTT.

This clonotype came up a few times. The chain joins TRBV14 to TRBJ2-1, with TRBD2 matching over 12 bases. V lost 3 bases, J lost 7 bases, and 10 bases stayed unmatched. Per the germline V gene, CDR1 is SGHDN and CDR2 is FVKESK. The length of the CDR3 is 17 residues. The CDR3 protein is CASSHLGTSGSGNEQFF. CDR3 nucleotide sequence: TGTGCCAGCAGCCATCTCGGGACTAGCGGGTCCGGGAATGAGCAGTTCTTC.